These 24 T cell receptor beta chains came from one sample sequenced in a study of vaccination effects on CD4 cells after COVID-19. Pools of viral peptides were used by the ViraFEST assay to expand antigen-specific CD4+ T cells ahead of sequencing. An approximately ten-day culture period preceded the isolation of CD4+ T cells. All participants had two doses of either the BNT162b2 or mRNA-1273 vaccine. The method was immunoSEQ multiplex PCR; TCRdb's version includes in-frame clones alone and lacks a portion of them. The sample yields some 21,000 clones, 76% seen once. Their antigens are not known. Sample: CD4+ T cells from PBMCs cultured with HCoV-229E spike peptides, taken after COVID-19 vaccination. The receptor set was obtained from a human donor who received a COVID-19 vaccine.

The J gene is TRBJ2-1, the V gene TRBV25-1; D is undetermined. Germline CDR1 is MGHDK and CDR2 is SYGVNS. V was cut by 6 bases and J by 15 bases, with 18 bases left in between. The CDR3 is 12 residues long. CDR3 in DNA: TGTGCCAGCAGGGCAGCGACCACTCCGCTGTTCTTC. This translates into CASRAATTPLFF. The entire variable domain, with the rest obtained from reference TRBV25-1 and TRBJ2-1, is as follows: EADIYQTPRYLVIGTGKKITLECSQTMGHDKMYWYQQDPGMELHLIHYSYGVNSTEKGDLSSESTVSRIRTEHFPLTLESARPSHTSQYLCASRAATTPLFFGPGTRLTVL.

J is TRBJ2-2 and V is TRBV29-1; TRBD1 matches 10 bases. This CDR3 comprises 13 residues. V was clipped by 7 bases and J by 5 bases; unmatched bases: 4. The germline CDR1 and CDR2 sequences are SQVTM and ANQGSEA. CDR3 sequence reads: CSGRTGGTGELFF. As DNA, the CDR3 is TGCAGCGGGCGGACAGGGGGAACCGGGGAGCTGTTTTTT.

This clone was seen a few times. CDR3 sequence (DNA): TGCAGCGCTGGGGACAATGCCCAAGAGACCCAGTACTTC. This gives the protein CSAGDNAQETQYF. The chain links TRBV29-1 to TRBJ2-5, with D perhaps matching TRBD1 (6 bases). Germline CDR1 reads SQVTM; CDR2 reads ANQGSEA. V was pared by 7 bases and J by 1 base, with 13 bases between. CDR3 size: 13 residues.

The rearrangement joins TRBV6-5 to TRBJ1-2, with 8 bases fitting TRBD1. V lost 6 bases to trimming and J lost 7 bases; unmatched junction nucleotides: 7. The length of the CDR3 is 13 residues. CDR1 is MNHEY, CDR2 SVGAGI, per germline. CDR3: CASRTGTGLGYTF. Here the CDR3 DNA reads TGTGCCAGCAGGACAGGGACAGGCCTTGGCTACACCTTC.

This clone was picked up one time. The J gene is TRBJ1-5, the V gene TRBV28; TRBD1 agrees at 8 bases. The CDR3 has 16 amino acids. Germline V gene sequence: CDR1 MDHEN, CDR2 SYDVKM. V shed 7 bases and J 4 bases; nucleotides not matched to a gene: 12. CDR3 sequence (DNA): TGTGCCAGCAAAGTAGGTGGACAGGGCGCTAATCAGCCCCAGCATTTT. This gives the protein CASKVGGQGANQPQHF.

The chain links TRBV4-1 to TRBJ1-1, with 7 bases lining up with TRBD1. The V segment lost 0 bases and the J segment 1 base; nucleotides outside the gene matches: 5. This CDR3 region has 16 residues. The germline V gene encodes CDR1 MGHRA and CDR2 YSYEKL. In DNA, the CDR3 is TGCGCCAGCAGCCAAGATACAGGGACAGAGAACACTGAAGCTTTCTTT. It encodes CASSQDTGTENTEAFF.

The chain has TRBV9 and TRBJ1-1; no firm D call. Trimming took 0 bases from V and 4 from J, leaving 13 bases between them. The germline V gene has CDR1 SGDLS and CDR2 YYNGEE. The CDR3 totals 15 residues. CDR3 sequence reads: CASSVVDLGGTEAFF. In nucleotides, the CDR3 is TGTGCCAGCAGCGTAGTGGACCTTGGAGGCACTGAAGCTTTCTTT.

V and J are TRBV11-2 and TRBJ2-7, with a weak D call TRBD2 (5 bases). CDR1 and CDR2 (germline): SGHAT, FQNNGV. V was clipped by 1 base and J by 5 bases, with 9 bases between them. This CDR3 has 13 residues. The CDR3 DNA follows: TGTGCCAGCAGCTTAGCGGGGTCCGACGAGCAGTACTTC. This translates into CASSLAGSDEQYF.

This clone showed up just a few times. V gene TRBV6-2 or TRBV6-3 combines with J gene TRBJ1-4; D is undetermined. Trimming stripped 6 bases from V and 0 bases from J, with 11 bases between. Germline assignment: CDR1 MNHEY and CDR2 SVGEGT. CDR3 size: 15 residues. CDR3 loop: CASSYTGATNEKLFF. The CDR3 bases are TGTGCCAGCAGCTATACGGGTGCAACTAATGAAAAACTGTTTTTT.

V gene TRBV19 combines with J gene TRBJ1-3, with no clear D. The CDR3 is 14 amino acids. Per germline, CDR1 LNHDA and CDR2 SQIVND (reference sequence). V lost 2 bases to trimming and J lost 0 bases, with 5 bases between them. CDR3 loop: CASSILNSGNTIYF. CDR3 bases: TGTGCCAGTAGTATACTGAACTCTGGAAACACCATATATTTT.

J is TRBJ2-3 and V is TRBV5-1, with D tentatively TRBD1 or TRBD2 (6 bases each). The CDR3 contains 16 residues. The V end was cut by 0 bases, the J end by 2 bases, with 13 bases between. Per the germline V gene, CDR1 is SGHRS and CDR2 is YFSETQ. CDR3 amino acids: CASSLAGGGHTDTQYF. CDR3 nucleotides: TGCGCCAGCAGCTTGGCCGGGGGCGGACACACAGATACGCAGTATTTT.

The chain couples TRBV11-2 to TRBJ2-7, with D maybe TRBD2 (6 bases). This CDR3 is 17 amino acids long. Trimming took 1 base from V and 2 from J, leaving 18 bases between them. Germline values: CDR1 SGHAT, CDR2 FQNNGV. CDR3 in DNA: TGTGCCAGCAGCTTAGGGGGGAGCAGCGGAGGGGCCTACGAGCAGTACTTC. It yields the protein CASSLGGSSGGAYEQYF.

The gene calls are TRBV2 and TRBJ1-3; no clear D gene. Germline assignment: CDR1 SNHLY and CDR2 FYNNEI. Trimming pared 1 base from V and 0 bases from J, leaving 7 bases between. The CDR3 runs to 15 residues. The CDR3 here is CASSEGVSSGNTIYF. DNA for the CDR3: TGTGCCAGCAGTGAAGGGGTTAGCTCTGGAAACACCATATATTTT.

The sample holds a few counts of this clone. This chain connects TRBV2 to TRBJ2-1; 7 positions match TRBD2. The CDR3 length is 14 residues. J gave up 7 bases and V 3 bases, and 6 bases lay outside the gene matches. Germline loops: CDR1 SNHLY, CDR2 FYNNEI. The CDR3 region has the DNA TGTGCCAGCAGTGAGGACCTAGCGGTGAATGAGCAGTTCTTC. Its translation: CASSEDLAVNEQFF.

The chain has TRBV19 and TRBJ2-1; TRBD1 is a possible D gene (5 bases). CDR1 and CDR2 (germline): LNHDA, SQIVND (reference sequence). The CDR3 has 16 amino acids. V shed 9 bases and J shed 4 bases, with 22 bases lying between them. CDR3 DNA sequence: TGTGCCAGCCCGGCCAGGGCCTTTCATCAATACAATGAGCAGTTCTTC. This gives the protein CASPARAFHQYNEQFF.

V is TRBV4-1 and J is TRBJ2-7, with D perhaps assigned TRBD1 or TRBD2 (5 bases each). This CDR3 comprises 16 residues. The V end was cut by 0 bases, the J end by 2 bases, with 14 bases between. CDR1 and CDR2 from the germline V gene are MGHRA and YSYEKL. In DNA form, the CDR3 reads TGCGCCAGCAGCCAAGACACCGGGACCTCTGCCTACGAGCAGTACTTC. It yields the protein CASSQDTGTSAYEQYF.

V gene TRBV5-5 combines with J gene TRBJ1-1; 7 bases are shared with TRBD1. The V gene's germline CDR1 is SGHKS and CDR2 YYEKEE (reference sequence). V gave up 7 bases and J gave up 9 bases; unmatched junction bases: 15. The CDR3 is 14 residues long. Here the CDR3 DNA reads TGTGCCAGCGAGTTATTACGGGAGGGACAGAAAGCTTTCTTT. It specifies CASELLREGQKAFF.

The V call is TRBV15, the J call TRBJ2-1; D is possibly TRBD2 (6 bases). Trimming removed 2 bases at V and 0 bases at J, with 20 bases between. The CDR3 totals 19 residues. Germline loops: CDR1 LNHNV, CDR2 YYDKDF (reference sequence). CDR3 sequence: CATSRLGGGGSGSYNEQFF. In nucleotides, the CDR3 is TGTGCCACCAGCAGACTGGGGGGAGGTGGTAGCGGCTCCTACAATGAGCAGTTCTTC.

The chain uses TRBV19 and TRBJ2-7; TRBD1 aligns across 10 bases. CDR1 is LNHDA, CDR2 SQIVND, per germline (reference sequence). The CDR3 spans 14 residues. V was pared by 6 bases and J by 4 bases, with 6 bases of the junction left unmatched. The CDR3 spells CASSAGQGFYEQYF. In DNA, the CDR3 is TGTGCCAGTAGCGCGGGACAGGGGTTTTACGAGCAGTACTTC.

The chain carries TRBV5-4 and TRBJ2-1; TRBD2 agrees at 7 bases. The germline CDR1 and CDR2 sequences are SGHNT and YYREEE (reference sequence). The trim removed 0 bases at V and 2 bases at J, leaving 2 bases unmatched. The CDR3 contains 15 residues. The CDR3 DNA is TGTGCCAGCAGCTTGGGGGGGACTACCTACAATGAGCAGTTCTTC. Amino acids: CASSLGGTTYNEQFF.

The rearrangement uses TRBV18 and TRBJ2-2, with a tentative D call TRBD1 (5 bases). V shed 3 bases and J shed 0 bases, with 8 bases lying between them. CDR1 and CDR2 from the germline V gene are KGHSH and LQKENI. CDR3 length: 15 residues. Written as DNA, the CDR3 is TGTGCCAGCTCACCCGGACAAGCGAACACCGGGGAGCTGTTTTTT. It encodes CASSPGQANTGELFF.

The chain links TRBV3-1 (or the pseudogene TRBV3-2) to TRBJ2-1; 14 nucleotides line up with TRBD2. There are 16 residues in the CDR3. J gave up 9 bases and V 7 bases, and 11 bases lay outside the gene matches. Per the germline V gene, CDR1 is LGHDT and CDR2 is YNNKEL (reference sequence). In DNA, the CDR3 is TGTGCCAGCACAGAGGGACTAGCGGGGGTTTTGGGTGAGCAGTTCTTC. Its protein is CASTEGLAGVLGEQFF.

The chain employs TRBV18 and TRBJ1-4; D is ambiguous. CDR1 and CDR2 from the germline V gene are KGHSH and LQKENI. CDR3 length equals 15 residues. Trimming took 2 bases from V and 0 from J, leaving 7 bases between them. The CDR3 DNA sequence: TGTGCCAGCTCACCAAATCGGGCAACTAATGAAAAACTGTTTTTT. It is translated as CASSPNRATNEKLFF. Complete variable domain (other parts from reference TRBV18 and TRBJ1-4): NAGVMQNPRHLVRRRGQEARLRCSPMKGHSHVYWYRQLPEEGLKFMVYLQKENIIDESGMPKERFSAEFPKEGPSILRIQQVVRGDSAAYFCASSPNRATNEKLFFGSGTQLSVL.

The chain uses TRBV10-2 and TRBJ1-4, with TRBD1 matching 8 bases. V shed 8 bases, J shed 7 bases, and the junction held 6 bases outside the gene matches. Germline V gene lookup returns CDR1 WSHSY and CDR2 SAAADI. The CDR3 is 13 amino acids. In DNA, the CDR3 is TGCGCCAGCCGGGGACAGGAGCTTGAAAAACTGTTTTTT. This translates into CASRGQELEKLFF.